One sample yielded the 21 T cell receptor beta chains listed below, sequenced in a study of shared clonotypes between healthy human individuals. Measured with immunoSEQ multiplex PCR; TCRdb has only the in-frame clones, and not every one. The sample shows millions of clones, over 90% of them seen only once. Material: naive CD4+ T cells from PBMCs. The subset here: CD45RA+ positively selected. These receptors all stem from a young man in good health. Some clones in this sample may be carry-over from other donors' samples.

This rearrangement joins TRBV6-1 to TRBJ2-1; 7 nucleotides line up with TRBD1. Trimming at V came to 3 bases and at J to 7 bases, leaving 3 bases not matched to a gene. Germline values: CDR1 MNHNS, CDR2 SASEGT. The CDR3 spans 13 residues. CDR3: CASSDNRGNEQFF. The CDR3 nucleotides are TGTGCCAGCAGTGATAACAGGGGAAATGAGCAGTTCTTC.

Here the CDR3 DNA reads TGCGCCAGCAGTGAACTGCGGCTCAGGACTAGCGGGCTCTCCTACGAGCAGTACTTC. This translates into CASSELRLRTSGLSYEQYF. This chain connects TRBV4-1 to TRBJ2-7, with TRBD2 identical over 11 bases. CDR1 MGHRA and CDR2 YSYEKL come from the germline V gene. The CDR3 length is 19 residues. V was pared by 6 bases and J by 0 bases, with 16 bases of the junction left unmatched.

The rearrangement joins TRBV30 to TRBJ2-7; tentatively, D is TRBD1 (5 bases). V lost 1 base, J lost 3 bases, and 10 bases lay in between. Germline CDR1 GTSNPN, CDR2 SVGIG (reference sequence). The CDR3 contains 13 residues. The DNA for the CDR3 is TGTGCCTGGAGTGAGGGGCTAAGCTACGAGCAGTACTTC. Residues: CAWSEGLSYEQYF. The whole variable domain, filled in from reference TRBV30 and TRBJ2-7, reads SQTIHQWPATLVQPVGSPLSLECTVEGTSNPNLYWYRQAAGRGLQLLFYSVGIGQISSEVPQNLSASRPQDRQFILSSKKLLLSDSGFYLCAWSEGLSYEQYFGPGTRLTVT.

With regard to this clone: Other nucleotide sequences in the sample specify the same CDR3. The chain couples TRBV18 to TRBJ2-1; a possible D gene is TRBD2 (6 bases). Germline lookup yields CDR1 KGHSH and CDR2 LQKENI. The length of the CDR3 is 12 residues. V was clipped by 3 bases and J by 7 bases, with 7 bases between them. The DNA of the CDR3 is TGTGCCAGCTCACCTGCGGGGAATGAGCAGTTCTTC. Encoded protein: CASSPAGNEQFF.

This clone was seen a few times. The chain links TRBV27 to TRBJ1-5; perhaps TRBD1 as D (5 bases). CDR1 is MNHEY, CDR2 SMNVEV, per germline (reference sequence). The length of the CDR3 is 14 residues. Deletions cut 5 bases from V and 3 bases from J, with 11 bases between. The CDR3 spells CASSIQGYNQPQHF. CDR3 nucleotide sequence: TGTGCCAGCAGTATTCAGGGATACAATCAGCCCCAGCATTTT.

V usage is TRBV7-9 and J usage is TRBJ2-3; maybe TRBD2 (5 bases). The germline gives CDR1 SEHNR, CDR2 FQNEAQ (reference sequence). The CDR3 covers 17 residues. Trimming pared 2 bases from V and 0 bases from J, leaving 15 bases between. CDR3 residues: CASSLLVGKRSTDTQYF. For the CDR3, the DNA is TGTGCCAGCAGCTTATTAGTCGGGAAGAGAAGCACAGATACGCAGTATTTT.

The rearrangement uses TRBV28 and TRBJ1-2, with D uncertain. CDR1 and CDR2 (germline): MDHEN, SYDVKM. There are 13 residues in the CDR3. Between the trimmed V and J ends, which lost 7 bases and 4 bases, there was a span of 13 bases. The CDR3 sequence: CASMAGSIYGYTF. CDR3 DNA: TGTGCCAGCATGGCGGGCTCGATCTATGGCTACACCTTC.

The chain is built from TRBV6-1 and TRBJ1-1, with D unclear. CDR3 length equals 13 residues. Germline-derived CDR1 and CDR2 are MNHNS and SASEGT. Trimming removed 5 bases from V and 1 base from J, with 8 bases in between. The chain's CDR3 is CASSPASNTEAFF. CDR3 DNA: TGTGCCAGCAGTCCTGCCTCGAACACTGAAGCTTTCTTT.

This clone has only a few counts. The CDR3, as DNA: TGTGCCAGCAGCAGGGGAGGGACGAACACTGAAGCTTTCTTT. Encoded protein: CASSRGGTNTEAFF. J is TRBJ1-1 and V is TRBV7-3, with D tentatively TRBD1 (5 bases). With 5 bases removed from V and 1 base from J, the gap between germline ends came to 11 bases. This CDR3 is built from 14 residues. Germline CDR1 reads SGHTA; CDR2 reads FQGTGA.

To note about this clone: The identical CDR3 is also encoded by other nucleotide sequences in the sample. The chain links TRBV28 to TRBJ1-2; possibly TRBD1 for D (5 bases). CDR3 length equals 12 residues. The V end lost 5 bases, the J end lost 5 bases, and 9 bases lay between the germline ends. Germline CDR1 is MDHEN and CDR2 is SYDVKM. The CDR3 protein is CASSQGAYGYTF. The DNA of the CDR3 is TGTGCCAGCAGTCAAGGGGCGTATGGCTACACCTTC.

The CDR3 is CASGLRGGPYEQYF. In DNA, the CDR3 is TGTGCCAGCGGGCTTAGGGGGGGGCCCTACGAGCAGTACTTC. V gene TRBV2 combines with J gene TRBJ2-7, with D tentatively TRBD2 (7 bases). Deletions cut 8 bases from V and 2 bases from J, with 16 bases between. The V gene's germline CDR1 is SNHLY and CDR2 FYNNEI. CDR3 length: 14 residues.

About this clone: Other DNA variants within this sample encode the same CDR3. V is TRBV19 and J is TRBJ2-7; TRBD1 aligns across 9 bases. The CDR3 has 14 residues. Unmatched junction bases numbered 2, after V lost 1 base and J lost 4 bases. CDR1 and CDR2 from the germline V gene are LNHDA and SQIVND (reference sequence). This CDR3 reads CASSIGTGAYEQYF. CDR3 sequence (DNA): TGTGCCAGTAGTATAGGGACAGGGGCATACGAGCAGTACTTC. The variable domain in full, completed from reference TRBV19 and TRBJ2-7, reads DGGITQSPKYLFRKEGQNVTLSCEQNLNHDAMYWYRQDPGQGLRLIYYSQIVNDFQKGDIAEGYSVSREKKESFPLTVTSAQKNPTAFYLCASSIGTGAYEQYFGPGTRLTVT.

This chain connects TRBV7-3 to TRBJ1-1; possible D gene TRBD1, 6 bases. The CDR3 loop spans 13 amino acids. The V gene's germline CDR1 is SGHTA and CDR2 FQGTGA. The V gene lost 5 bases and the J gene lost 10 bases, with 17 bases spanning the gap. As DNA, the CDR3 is TGTGCCAGCAGCCCTGAATCCGGAGGGGGAGCTTTCTTT. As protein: CASSPESGGGAFF.

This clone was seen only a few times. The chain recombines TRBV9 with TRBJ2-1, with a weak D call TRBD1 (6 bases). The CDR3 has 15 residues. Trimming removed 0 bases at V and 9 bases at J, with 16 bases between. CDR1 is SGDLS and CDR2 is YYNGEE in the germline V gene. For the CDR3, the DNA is TGTGCCAGCAGCGTAGATCGTAGGGAAGGGGGTGAGCAGTTCTTC. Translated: CASSVDRREGGEQFF.

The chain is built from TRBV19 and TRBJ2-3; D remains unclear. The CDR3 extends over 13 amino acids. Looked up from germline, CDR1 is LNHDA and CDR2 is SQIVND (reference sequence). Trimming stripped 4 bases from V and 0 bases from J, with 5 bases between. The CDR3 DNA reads TGTGCCAGTAGTAGGGCCAGCACAGATACGCAGTATTTT. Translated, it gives CASSRASTDTQYF.

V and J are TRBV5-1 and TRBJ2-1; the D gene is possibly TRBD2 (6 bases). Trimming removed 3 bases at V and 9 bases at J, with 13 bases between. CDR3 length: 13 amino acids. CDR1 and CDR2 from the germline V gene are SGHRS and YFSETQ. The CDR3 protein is CASSWEDGVEQFF. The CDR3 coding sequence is TGCGCCAGCAGCTGGGAGGACGGCGTTGAGCAGTTCTTC.

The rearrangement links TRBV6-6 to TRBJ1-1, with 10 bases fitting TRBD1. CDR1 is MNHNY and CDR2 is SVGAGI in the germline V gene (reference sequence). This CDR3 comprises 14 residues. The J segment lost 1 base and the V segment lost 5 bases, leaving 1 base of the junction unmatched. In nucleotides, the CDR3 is TGTGCCAGCAGTCGACAGGGGGCGAACACTGAAGCTTTCTTT. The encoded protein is CASSRQGANTEAFF.

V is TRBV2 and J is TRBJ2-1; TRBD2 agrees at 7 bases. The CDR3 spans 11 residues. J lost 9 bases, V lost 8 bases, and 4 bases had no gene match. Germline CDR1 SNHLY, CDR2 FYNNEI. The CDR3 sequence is CASRGGSEQFF. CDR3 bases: TGTGCCAGCCGCGGCGGGAGTGAGCAGTTCTTC.

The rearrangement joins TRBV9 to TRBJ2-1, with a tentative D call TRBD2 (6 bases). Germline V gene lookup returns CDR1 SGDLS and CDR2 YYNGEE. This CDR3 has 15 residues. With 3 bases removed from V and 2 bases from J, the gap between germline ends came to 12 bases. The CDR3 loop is CASSAGAGPYNEQFF. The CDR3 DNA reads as TGTGCCAGCAGCGCCGGGGCGGGACCCTACAATGAGCAGTTCTTC.

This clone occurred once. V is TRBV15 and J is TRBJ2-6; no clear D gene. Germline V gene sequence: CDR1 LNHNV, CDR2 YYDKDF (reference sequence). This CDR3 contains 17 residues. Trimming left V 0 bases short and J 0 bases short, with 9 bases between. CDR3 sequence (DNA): TGTGCCACCAGCAGAGAGAGGCTCAGCTCTGGGGCCAACGTCCTGACTTTC. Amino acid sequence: CATSRERLSSGANVLTF.

CDR3 in amino acids: CASSLNRDTLTNEAFF. The CDR3 DNA is TGTGCCAGCAGTTTAAATCGGGACACACTAACAAATGAAGCTTTCTTT. V usage is TRBV27 and J usage is TRBJ1-1; perhaps TRBD1 as D (6 bases). The length of the CDR3 is 16 residues. CDR1 MNHEY and CDR2 SMNVEV come from the germline V gene (reference sequence). V was trimmed by 2 bases and J by 7 bases, leaving 20 bases between them.